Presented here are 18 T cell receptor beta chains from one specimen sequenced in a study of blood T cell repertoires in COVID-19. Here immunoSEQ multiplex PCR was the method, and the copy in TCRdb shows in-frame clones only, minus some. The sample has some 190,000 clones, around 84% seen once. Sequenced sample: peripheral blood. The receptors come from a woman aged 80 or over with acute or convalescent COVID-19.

The CDR3 sequence: CASSLIGAEGFGYTF. The CDR3 nucleotides read TGTGCCAGCAGCCTTATTGGGGCGGAGGGCTTCGGCTACACCTTC. The chain couples TRBV28 to TRBJ1-2, with D maybe TRBD1 (5 bases). The ends were cut back, 6 bases at V and 8 bases at J, with 22 bases in the middle. This CDR3 is built from 15 residues. Germline-derived CDR1 and CDR2 are MDHEN and SYDVKM.

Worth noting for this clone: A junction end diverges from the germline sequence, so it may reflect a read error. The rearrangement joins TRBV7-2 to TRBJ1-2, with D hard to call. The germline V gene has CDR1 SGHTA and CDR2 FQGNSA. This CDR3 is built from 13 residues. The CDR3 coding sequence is TGTGCCAACAGCTTACGGGGTTCCAATGGCTACACCTTC. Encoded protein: CANSLRGSNGYTF.

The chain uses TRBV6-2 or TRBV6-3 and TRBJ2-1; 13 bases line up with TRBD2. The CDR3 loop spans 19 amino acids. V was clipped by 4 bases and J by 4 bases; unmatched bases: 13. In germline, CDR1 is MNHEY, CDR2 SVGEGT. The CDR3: CASSSPGHSTSGRYNEQFF. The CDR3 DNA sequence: TGTGCCAGCAGTTCCCCGGGACACTCGACTAGCGGGAGGTACAATGAGCAGTTCTTC.

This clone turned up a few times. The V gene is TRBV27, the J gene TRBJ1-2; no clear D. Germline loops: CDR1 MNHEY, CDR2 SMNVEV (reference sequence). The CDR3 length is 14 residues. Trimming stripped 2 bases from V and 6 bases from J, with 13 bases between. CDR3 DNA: TGTGCCAGCAGTTTAGGGTGGACTGACGATGGCTACACCTTC. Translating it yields CASSLGWTDDGYTF.

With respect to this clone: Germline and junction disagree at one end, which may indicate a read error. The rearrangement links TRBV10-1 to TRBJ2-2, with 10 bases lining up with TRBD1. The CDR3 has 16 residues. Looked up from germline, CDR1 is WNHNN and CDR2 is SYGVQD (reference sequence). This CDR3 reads CASSELRTGGTGELFF. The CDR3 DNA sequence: TGCGCCAGCAGCGAGTTAAGGACAGGGGGCACCGGGGAGCTGTTTTTT.

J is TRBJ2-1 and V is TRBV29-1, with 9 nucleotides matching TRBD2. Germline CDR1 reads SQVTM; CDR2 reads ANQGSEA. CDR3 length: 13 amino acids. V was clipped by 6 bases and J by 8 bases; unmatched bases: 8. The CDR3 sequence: CSVPGGRDDEQFF. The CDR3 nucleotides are TGCAGCGTCCCGGGCGGGAGGGATGATGAGCAGTTCTTC.

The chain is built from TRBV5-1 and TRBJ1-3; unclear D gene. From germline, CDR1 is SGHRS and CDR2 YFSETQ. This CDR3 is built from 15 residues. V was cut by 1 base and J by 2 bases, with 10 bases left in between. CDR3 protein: CASSLQDSTGNTIYF. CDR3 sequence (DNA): TGCGCCAGCAGCTTGCAGGACTCAACTGGAAACACCATATATTTT.

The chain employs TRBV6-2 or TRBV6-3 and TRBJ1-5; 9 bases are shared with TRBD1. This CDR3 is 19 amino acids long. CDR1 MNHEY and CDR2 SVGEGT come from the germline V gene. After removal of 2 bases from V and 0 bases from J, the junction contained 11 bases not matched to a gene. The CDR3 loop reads CASSYPDRGWANSNQPQHF. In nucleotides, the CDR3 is TGTGCCAGCAGTTACCCGGACAGGGGATGGGCAAATAGCAATCAGCCCCAGCATTTT.

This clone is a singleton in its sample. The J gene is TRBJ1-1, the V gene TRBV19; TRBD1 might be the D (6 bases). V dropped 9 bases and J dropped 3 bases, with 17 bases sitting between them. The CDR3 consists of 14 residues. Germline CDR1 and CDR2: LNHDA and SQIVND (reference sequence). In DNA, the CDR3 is TGTGCCAGGATAGGAGCGGGGGCGGACACTGAAGCTTTCTTT. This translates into CARIGAGADTEAFF.

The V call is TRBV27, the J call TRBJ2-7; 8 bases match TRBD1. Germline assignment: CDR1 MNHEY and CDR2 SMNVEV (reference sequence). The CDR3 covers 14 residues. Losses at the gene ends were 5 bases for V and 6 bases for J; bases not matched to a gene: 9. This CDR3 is CASSTGGQVVEQYF. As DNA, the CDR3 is TGTGCCAGCAGTACCGGGGGACAGGTTGTCGAGCAGTACTTC.

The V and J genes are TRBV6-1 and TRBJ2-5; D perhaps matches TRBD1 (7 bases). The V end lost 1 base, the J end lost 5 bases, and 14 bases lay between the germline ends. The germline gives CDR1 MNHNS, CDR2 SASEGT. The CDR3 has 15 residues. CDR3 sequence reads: CASSEGVTGRETQYF. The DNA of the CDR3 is TGTGCCAGCAGTGAAGGGGTGACAGGGAGGGAGACCCAGTACTTC.

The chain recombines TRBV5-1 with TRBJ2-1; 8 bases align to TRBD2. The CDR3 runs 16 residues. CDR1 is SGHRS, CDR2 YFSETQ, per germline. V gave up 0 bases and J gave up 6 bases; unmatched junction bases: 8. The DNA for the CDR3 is TGCGCCAGCAGCTTGGCCCCTTCGGCGGGGGGCAATGAGCAGTTCTTC. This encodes CASSLAPSAGGNEQFF.

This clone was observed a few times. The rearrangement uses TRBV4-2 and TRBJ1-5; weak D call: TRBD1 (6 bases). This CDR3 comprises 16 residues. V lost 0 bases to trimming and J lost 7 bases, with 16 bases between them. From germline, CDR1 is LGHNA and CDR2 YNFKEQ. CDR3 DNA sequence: TGTGCCAGCAGCCAAGAAGGGAGTCAGGGGAACCAGCCCCAGCATTTT. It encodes CASSQEGSQGNQPQHF.

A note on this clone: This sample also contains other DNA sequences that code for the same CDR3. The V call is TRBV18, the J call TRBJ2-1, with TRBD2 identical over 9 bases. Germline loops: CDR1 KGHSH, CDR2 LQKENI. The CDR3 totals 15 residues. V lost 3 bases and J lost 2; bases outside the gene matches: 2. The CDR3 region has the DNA TGTGCCAGCTCACCGGGACTAGCAGCCTACAATGAGCAGTTCTTC. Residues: CASSPGLAAYNEQFF.

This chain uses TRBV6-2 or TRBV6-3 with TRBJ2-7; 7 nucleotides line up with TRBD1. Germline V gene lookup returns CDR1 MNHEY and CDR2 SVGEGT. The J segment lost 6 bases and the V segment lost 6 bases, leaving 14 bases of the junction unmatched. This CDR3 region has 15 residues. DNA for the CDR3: TGTGCCAGCAGCGAGGCCGGGACAGCTGTCTTCGAGCAGTACTTC. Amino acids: CASSEAGTAVFEQYF.

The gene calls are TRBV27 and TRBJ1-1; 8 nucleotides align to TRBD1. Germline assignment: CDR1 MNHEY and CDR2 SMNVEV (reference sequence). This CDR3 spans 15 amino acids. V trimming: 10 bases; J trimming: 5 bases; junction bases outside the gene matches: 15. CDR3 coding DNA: TGTGCCACCGGGACAATAGGACAGGGAAGGACTGAAGCTTTCTTT. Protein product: CATGTIGQGRTEAFF.

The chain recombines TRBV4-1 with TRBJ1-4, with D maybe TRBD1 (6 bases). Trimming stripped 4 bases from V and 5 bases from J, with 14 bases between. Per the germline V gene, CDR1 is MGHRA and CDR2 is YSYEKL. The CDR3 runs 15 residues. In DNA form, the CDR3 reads TGCGCCAGCAGCCCCCGGACAGTATCGAATGAAAAACTGTTTTTT. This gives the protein CASSPRTVSNEKLFF.

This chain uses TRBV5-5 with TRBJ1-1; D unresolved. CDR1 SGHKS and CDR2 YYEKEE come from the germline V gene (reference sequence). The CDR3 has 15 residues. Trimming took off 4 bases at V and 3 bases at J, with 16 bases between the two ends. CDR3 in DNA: TGTGCCAGCAGCCCTCGCGGGCGCGGGGACACTGAAGCTTTCTTT. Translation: CASSPRGRGDTEAFF. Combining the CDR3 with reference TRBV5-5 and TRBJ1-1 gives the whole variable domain DAGVTQSPTHLIKTRGQQVTLRCSPISGHKSVSWYQQVLGQGPQFIFQYYEKEERGRGNFPDRFSARQFPNYSSELNVNALLLGDSALYLCASSPRGRGDTEAFFGQGTRLTVV.